The following is a TCR beta chain sequence with its context. V was clipped by 6 bases and J by 9 bases; unmatched bases: 22. The CDR3 length is 19 residues. Germline V gene lookup returns CDR1 LNHNV and CDR2 YYDKDF (reference sequence). The record originates from a study of control samples from healthy donors and cancer patients. Measured with immunoSEQ multiplex PCR; TCRdb has only the in-frame clones, and not every one. Of about 110,000 clones in the sample, 75% to 90% were seen once. The clonotype originates from a woman in her forties or fifties in good health. The chain recombines TRBV15 with TRBJ2-1; 11 bases are a match to TRBD2. Input material: blood. In nucleotides, the CDR3 is TGTGCCACCAGATTTCCCCCCGGATATAGCGGGGGGGTCAACGCTGAGCAGTTCTTC. Residues: CATRFPPGYSGGVNAEQFF.